This paragraph reports one TCR beta chain. Its antigen is unidentified. This entry belongs to a study of T cell responses to AZD1222 COVID-19 vaccine. Study-level findings and limits: Repertoire sampling occurred only after the peak T cell response. Spike-wide vaccine-associated CD4 TCRs dominated at 160-218 and 743-854. There were mostly white British donors and more females than males, and clonal diversity was possibly underestimated. At study baseline, merely six AZD1222 recipients were seropositive.

Losses at the gene ends were 10 bases for V and 4 bases for J; bases not matched to a gene: 9. The CDR3 loop spans 13 amino acids. Germline-derived CDR1 and CDR2 are MNHNY and SVGAGI (reference sequence). Libraries were prepared by immunoSEQ multiplex PCR; TCRdb keeps only in-frame clonotypes and omits some of them. The sample has tens of thousands of clones, around 93% seen once. The TCR sequence derives from an adult who received the AZD1222 COVID-19 vaccine. This sample comprised peripheral blood, obtained 28 days after the second AZD1222 dose. The chain carries TRBV6-6 and TRBJ1-1; 7 positions agree with TRBD1. CDR3 nucleotides: TGTGCCACCACAGGGGCAGGGTTCACTGAAGCTTTCTTT. Residues: CATTGAGFTEAFF.